This T cell receptor (beta chain) was found in a study of OX40 agonist ivuxolimab in advanced cancers. Across the study: An agonistic human IgG2 monoclonal antibody against OX40 (CD134) was given. Study results and caveats: At doses 0.1 to 3.0 mg/kg, CD4+ and CD8+ clones expanded.

Measured with immunoSEQ multiplex PCR; TCRdb has only the in-frame clones, and not every one. This sample has tens of thousands of clones, with 88% found just once. Comments on this clone: No antigen is known for it.

V lost 9 bases and J 4 bases, leaving 15 bases between the germline ends. From germline, CDR1 is LNHDA and CDR2 SQIVND (reference sequence). The CDR3 runs to 13 residues. Excluded were patients having autoimmune disease history or systemic immunosuppression. The chain links TRBV19 to TRBJ1-2; perhaps TRBD1 as D (5 bases). The TCR sequence derives from an adult with an advanced solid tumor such as melanoma, head and neck, liver or kidney cancer. This sample comprised CD4+ or CD8+ T cells sorted from blood, obtained in a trial of the OX40 agonist ivuxolimab. This CDR3 reads CASRISGIYGYTF. CDR3 DNA: TGTGCCAGCCGTATCTCAGGGATCTATGGCTACACCTTC.